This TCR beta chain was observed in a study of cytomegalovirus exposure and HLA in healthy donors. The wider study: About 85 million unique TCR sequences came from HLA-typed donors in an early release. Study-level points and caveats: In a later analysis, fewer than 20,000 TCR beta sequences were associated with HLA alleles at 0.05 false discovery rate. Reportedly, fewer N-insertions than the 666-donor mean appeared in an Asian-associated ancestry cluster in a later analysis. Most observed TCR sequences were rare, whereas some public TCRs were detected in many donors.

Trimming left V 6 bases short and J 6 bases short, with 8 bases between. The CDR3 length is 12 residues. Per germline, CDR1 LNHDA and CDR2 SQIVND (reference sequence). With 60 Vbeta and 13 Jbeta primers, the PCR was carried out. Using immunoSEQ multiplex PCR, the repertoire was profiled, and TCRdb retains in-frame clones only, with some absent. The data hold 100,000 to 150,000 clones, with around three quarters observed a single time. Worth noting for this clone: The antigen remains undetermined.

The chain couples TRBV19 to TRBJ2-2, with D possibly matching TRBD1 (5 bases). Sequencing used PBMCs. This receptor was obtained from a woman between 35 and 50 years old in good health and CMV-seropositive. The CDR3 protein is CASRTEAGELFF. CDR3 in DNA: TGTGCCAGTAGGACAGAGGCCGGGGAGCTGTTTTTT.